This TCR beta chain originates from a study of blood T cell repertoires in COVID-19. Profiling relied on immunoSEQ multiplex PCR, and the TCRdb table lists in-frame clones only, not all of them. In the table there are approximately 190,000 clones, about four fifths of which are singletons. This CDR3 region has 16 residues. CDR1 MDHEN and CDR2 SYDVKM come from the germline V gene. V shed 6 bases and J 14 bases; nucleotides not matched to a gene: 22. The sequence derives from a woman between 40 and 50 years old with acute or convalescent COVID-19. Sample: peripheral blood. This chain uses TRBV28 with TRBJ1-2, with 9 bases aligning to TRBD1. This chain's CDR3 is CASSSPGQGRMGTKTF. For the CDR3, the DNA is TGTGCCAGCAGCTCCCCGGGACAGGGTAGAATGGGGACTAAAACCTTC.